This T cell receptor beta chain was observed in a study of blood T cells in healthy people across ages. Points from the study as a whole: Not knowing donor CMV status may have confounded expanded clonotype changes. Age advanced and TCR beta diversity per million T cells fell, roughly linearly.

To note about this clonotype: Its antigen is as yet unknown.

The CDR3 covers 13 residues. Germline-derived CDR1 and CDR2 are ENHRY and SYGVKD. V lost 4 bases, J lost 0 bases, and 7 bases lay in between. A J-beta primer mix and a sample-barcoded 5' primer were used in a second PCR of roughly 6 to 11 cycles. Tagging of each cDNA molecule was performed by a template-switch adaptor with 12 random nucleotides. The study obtained at least 3 million CDR3-containing paired-end reads from every sample. MiXCR was run by TCRdb on the 5' RACE reads, yielding one entry per CDR3 protein. Among under 2,000,000 distinct CDR3 sequences listed, approximately 50% were seen once. The chain couples TRBV10-3 to TRBJ2-7; D unresolved. The clonotype was recovered from a woman aged 35 to 49 in good health. Specimen: blood. The CDR3 DNA sequence: TGTGCCATCAGTGGCGTGAGCTCCTACGAGCAGTACTTC. It translates to CAISGVSSYEQYF.